The next 19 T cell receptor beta chains were all read from a single sample in a study of T cell responses to AZD1222 COVID-19 vaccine. The assay was immunoSEQ multiplex PCR, and TCRdb's table has in-frame clones only and misses some. The data hold more than 110,000 clones, with 70% to 90% observed a single time. The sample here was peripheral blood, taken on day 0 of AZD1222 vaccination. Every receptor here comes from an adult in good health.

The chain recombines TRBV6-5 with TRBJ1-4; the D gene is possibly TRBD1 (6 bases). The CDR3 is 15 residues long. Trimming shortened V by 0 bases and J by 5 bases, and 10 bases separated the two germline ends. CDR1 is MNHEY, CDR2 SVGAGI, per germline. The CDR3 DNA follows: TGTGCCAGCAGTTACTCGGGTGACAGGAATGAAAAACTGTTTTTT. Its protein product is CASSYSGDRNEKLFF.

The chain employs TRBV28 and TRBJ2-5, with 11 bases aligning to TRBD2. The CDR3 covers 17 residues. Germline loops: CDR1 MDHEN, CDR2 SYDVKM. The V and J ends lost 6 bases and 0 bases, in that order; junction bases with no gene match: 9. The CDR3 region is CASSLPLAGGYQETQYF. The CDR3 DNA sequence: TGTGCCAGCAGCCTACCCCTAGCGGGGGGTTACCAAGAGACCCAGTACTTC.

The chain combines TRBV5-4 with TRBJ1-4; D is unresolved. Trimming stripped 0 bases from V and 4 bases from J, with 13 bases between. From germline, CDR1 is SGHNT and CDR2 YYREEE (reference sequence). The length of the CDR3 is 16 residues. The CDR3 sequence is CASSLAGRNVNEKLFF. Here the CDR3 DNA reads TGTGCCAGCAGCTTGGCGGGCAGGAATGTTAATGAAAAACTGTTTTTT.

The chain couples TRBV4-2 to TRBJ2-7; no clear D. Between the trimmed V and J ends, which lost 0 bases and 2 bases, there was a span of 11 bases. This CDR3 comprises 15 residues. Germline values: CDR1 LGHNA, CDR2 YNFKEQ. The chain's CDR3 is CASSQEDSGTYEQYF. DNA for the CDR3: TGTGCCAGCAGCCAAGAAGATAGTGGAACCTACGAGCAGTACTTC.

V usage is TRBV5-1 and J usage is TRBJ2-7, with a weak D call TRBD2 (6 bases). There are 13 residues in the CDR3. The V gene's germline CDR1 is SGHRS and CDR2 YFSETQ. Deletions cut 7 bases from V and 2 bases from J, with 13 bases between. The CDR3 protein is CASSGELPYEQYF. In DNA form, the CDR3 reads TGCGCCAGCTCGGGGGAGCTCCCCTACGAGCAGTACTTC.

The chain uses TRBV12-5 and TRBJ2-2; the D gene is possibly TRBD2 (7 bases). There are 17 residues in the CDR3. V lost 6 bases to trimming and J lost 4 bases, with 21 bases between them. CDR1 and CDR2 from the germline V gene are LGHNT and FRNRAP. This CDR3 reads CASGGGHSQRRTGELFF. In nucleotides, the CDR3 is TGTGCTAGTGGGGGGGGGCACTCCCAGCGTCGCACCGGGGAGCTGTTTTTT.

This clone is a singleton in its sample. In nucleotides, the CDR3 is TGTGCCAGTAGTATAGCAAAGAAAGCTAACTATGGCTACACCTTC. Translated: CASSIAKKANYGYTF. The chain recombines TRBV19 with TRBJ1-2; no firm D call. Trimming removed 1 base from V and 0 bases from J, with 9 bases in between. The CDR3 is made up of 15 amino acids. The germline gives CDR1 LNHDA, CDR2 SQIVND (reference sequence). Complete variable domain (other parts from reference TRBV19 and TRBJ1-2): DGGITQSPKYLFRKEGQNVTLSCEQNLNHDAMYWYRQDPGQGLRLIYYSQIVNDFQKGDIAEGYSVSREKKESFPLTVTSAQKNPTAFYLCASSIAKKANYGYTFGSGTRLTVV.

The V and J genes are TRBV21-1 and TRBJ2-5; whether TRBD1, the table's D call, matches the DNA was not checked. TRBV21-1 is designated a pseudogene. CDR3 size: 16 residues. The CDR3 DNA reads as TGTGCCAGCCCTTTCAACAGGGACCCTTTAGCTGCCGCCCAGTACTTC. Its translation: CASPFNRDPLAAAQYF.

The rearrangement links TRBV7-2 to TRBJ1-3; 8 bases are shared with TRBD1. Germline trimming cut 3 bases from V and 0 bases from J; bases unmatched to any gene: 10. The CDR3 has 18 residues. Germline CDR1 SGHTA, CDR2 FQGNSA. CDR3 nucleotide sequence: TGTGCCAGCAGCTTCAGGTGGACCGGGACAGGCTCTGGAAACACCATATATTTT. Translation: CASSFRWTGTGSGNTIYF.

The chain joins TRBV12-3 or TRBV12-4 to TRBJ1-2, with D possibly being TRBD1 (5 bases). This CDR3 has 13 amino acids. Trimming cost V 7 bases and J 3 bases, with 12 bases left between them. The CDR3 loop is CASTLQGDYGYTF. CDR3 nucleotides: TGTGCCAGCACCCTACAAGGGGACTATGGCTACACCTTC.

The genes are TRBV12-3 or TRBV12-4 and TRBJ1-3; no clear D gene. Trimming removed 6 bases at V and 11 bases at J, with 11 bases between. This CDR3 has 11 amino acids. CDR3 sequence: CASSPIIPIYF. Here the CDR3 DNA reads TGTGCCAGCAGCCCGATTATCCCCATATATTTT.

V usage is TRBV11-2 and J usage is TRBJ2-1, with a possible D match to TRBD2 (6 bases). Between the trimmed V and J ends, which lost 1 base and 7 bases, there was a span of 17 bases. The CDR3 has 16 residues. Germline V gene sequence: CDR1 SGHAT, CDR2 FQNNGV. The CDR3 spells CASSLGAGSGTNEQFF. In DNA form, the CDR3 reads TGTGCCAGCAGCTTAGGGGCGGGGAGTGGGACGAATGAGCAGTTCTTC.

The chain links TRBV30 to TRBJ1-1; possible D gene TRBD1, 5 bases. CDR1 is GTSNPN and CDR2 is SVGIG in the germline V gene (reference sequence). V lost 8 bases and J 7 bases, leaving 17 bases between the germline ends. The CDR3 is 12 amino acids. The CDR3 DNA reads TGTGCCCATGGCAGGGTAGAGGGTGAAGCTTTCTTT. Protein sequence: CAHGRVEGEAFF. The complete variable domain, with remaining parts taken from reference TRBV30 and TRBJ1-1, reads SQTIHQWPATLVQPVGSPLSLECTVEGTSNPNLYWYRQAAGRGLQLLFYSVGIGQISSEVPQNLSASRPQDRQFILSSKKLLLSDSGFYLCAHGRVEGEAFFGQGTRLTVV.

This clone was seen only a few times. This chain connects TRBV2 to TRBJ1-1, with 8 bases fitting TRBD1. The CDR3 consists of 14 residues. Germline CDR1 is SNHLY and CDR2 is FYNNEI. V was clipped by 5 bases and J by 3 bases; unmatched bases: 5. CDR3 nucleotides: TGTGCCAGCAGTAAGACAGGGGTGGACACTGAAGCTTTCTTT. It translates to CASSKTGVDTEAFF. Complete variable domain (other parts from reference TRBV2 and TRBJ1-1): EPEVTQTPSHQVTQMGQEVILRCVPISNHLYFYWYRQILGQKVEFLVSFYNNEISEKSEIFDDQFSVERPDGSNFTLKIRSTKLEDSAMYFCASSKTGVDTEAFFGQGTRLTVV.

V usage is TRBV12-3 or TRBV12-4 and J usage is TRBJ1-4, with TRBD1 identical over 7 bases. The CDR3 covers 12 residues. The V and J ends lost 8 bases and 10 bases, in that order; junction bases with no gene match: 7. The DNA of the CDR3 is TGTGCCAGCGCGAGCCAGGGGGGAAAACTGTTTTTT. Translation: CASASQGGKLFF.

The chain is built from TRBV19 and TRBJ2-1; tentative D call: TRBD1 (6 bases). The CDR3 contains 12 residues. V was cut by 6 bases and J by 9 bases, with 12 bases left in between. Germline-derived CDR1 and CDR2 are LNHDA and SQIVND (reference sequence). CDR3 coding DNA: TGTGCCAGTAGCACAGGGTATAGTGAGCAGTTCTTC. It translates to CASSTGYSEQFF. The variable domain in full, with the rest retrieved from reference TRBV19 and TRBJ2-1, is DGGITQSPKYLFRKEGQNVTLSCEQNLNHDAMYWYRQDPGQGLRLIYYSQIVNDFQKGDIAEGYSVSREKKESFPLTVTSAQKNPTAFYLCASSTGYSEQFFGPGTRLTVL.

J is TRBJ2-5 and V is TRBV18; D is undetermined. The CDR3 sequence is 13 residues long. Germline V CDR1 and CDR2: KGHSH, LQKENI. Trimming removed 3 bases at V and 2 bases at J, with 7 bases between. The chain's CDR3 is CASSPNTQETQYF. The CDR3 bases are TGTGCCAGCTCACCGAACACTCAAGAGACCCAGTACTTC. Full variable domain (missing parts from reference TRBV18 and TRBJ2-5): NAGVMQNPRHLVRRRGQEARLRCSPMKGHSHVYWYRQLPEEGLKFMVYLQKENIIDESGMPKERFSAEFPKEGPSILRIQQVVRGDSAAYFCASSPNTQETQYFGPGTRLLVL.

This chain links TRBV27 with TRBJ1-5; unclear D gene. The V gene's germline CDR1 is MNHEY and CDR2 SMNVEV (reference sequence). The CDR3 spans 14 residues. V was clipped by 6 bases and J by 3 bases, with 12 bases between them. The CDR3 nucleotides read TGTGCCAGCAGGCCCGGGGTTACCAATCAGCCCCAGCATTTT. Its translation is CASRPGVTNQPQHF.

The V call is TRBV11-2, the J call TRBJ2-7, with 8 positions matching TRBD1. CDR1 and CDR2 from the germline V gene are SGHAT and FQNNGV. The CDR3 is 14 residues long. After removal of 3 bases from V and 4 bases from J, the junction contained 5 bases not matched to a gene. CDR3 protein: CASSFGTGLYEQYF. As DNA, the CDR3 is TGTGCCAGCAGCTTCGGGACAGGTCTTTACGAGCAGTACTTC.